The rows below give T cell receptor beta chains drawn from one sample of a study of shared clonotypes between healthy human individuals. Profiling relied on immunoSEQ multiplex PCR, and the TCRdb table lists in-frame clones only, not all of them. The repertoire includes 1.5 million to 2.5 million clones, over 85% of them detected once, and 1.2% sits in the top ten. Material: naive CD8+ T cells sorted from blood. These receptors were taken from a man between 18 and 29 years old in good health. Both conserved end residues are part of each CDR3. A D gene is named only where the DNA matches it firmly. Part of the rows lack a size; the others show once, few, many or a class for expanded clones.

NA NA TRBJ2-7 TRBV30 CAWGIGITGYEQYF TGTGCCTGGGGTATTGGTATCACGGGCTACGAGCAGTACTTC
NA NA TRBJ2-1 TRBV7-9 CASSFILAMHGEQFF TGTGCCAGCAGCTTTATTTTGGCGATGCATGGTGAGCAGTTCTTC
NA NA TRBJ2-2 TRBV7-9 CASSWTFSGALGELFF TGTGCCAGCAGCTGGACTTTTTCAGGGGCTCTCGGGGAGCTGTTTTTT
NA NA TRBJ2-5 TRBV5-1 CASSLGPAEETQYF TGCGCCAGCAGCTTGGGCCCGGCAGAAGAGACCCAGTACTTC
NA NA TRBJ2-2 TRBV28 CASSLSRWGTGELFF TGTGCCAGCAGTTTATCTAGGTGGGGCACCGGGGAGCTGTTTTTT
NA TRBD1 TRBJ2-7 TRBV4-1 CASSPSGTGGYEQYF TGCGCCAGCAGCCCATCCGGGACAGGGGGCTACGAGCAGTACTTC
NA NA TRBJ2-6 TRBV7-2 CASSPGANVLTF TGTGCCAGCAGCCCTGGGGCCAACGTCCTGACTTTC
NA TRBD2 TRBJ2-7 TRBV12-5 CASGLAIAGGLYEQYF TGTGCTAGTGGTTTGGCGATAGCGGGAGGACTCTACGAGCAGTACTTC
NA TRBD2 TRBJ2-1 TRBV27 CASSSQASGRFEQFF TGTGCCAGCAGTTCTCAGGCTAGCGGGAGATTTGAGCAGTTCTTC
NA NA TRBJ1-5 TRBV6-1 CASSDWTATNQPQHF TGTGCCAGCAGTGATTGGACAGCTACAAATCAGCCCCAGCATTTT
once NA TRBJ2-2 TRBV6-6 CAIKDRSNTGELFF TGTGCCATCAAGGACAGATCGAACACCGGGGAGCTGTTTTTT
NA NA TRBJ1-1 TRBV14 CAQHKLGGDHYGDEAFF TGTGCCCAACACAAATTGGGGGGAGACCACTATGGGGATGAAGCTTTCTTT
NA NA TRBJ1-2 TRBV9 CASSVGGINYGYTF TGTGCCAGCAGCGTAGGGGGGATTAACTATGGCTACACCTTC
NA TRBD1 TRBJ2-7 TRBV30 CAWSVGQGPYEQYF TGTGCCTGGAGTGTAGGACAGGGGCCATACGAGCAGTACTTC
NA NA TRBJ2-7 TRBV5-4 CASSSGPSSYEQYF TGTGCCAGCAGCTCGGGGCCCAGCTCCTACGAGCAGTACTTC
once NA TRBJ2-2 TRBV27 CASSLGLANTGELFF TGTGCCAGCAGTTTAGGCCTCGCGAACACCGGGGAGCTGTTTTTT
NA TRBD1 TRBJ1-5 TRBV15 CATSRSRTGLNQPQHF TGTGCCACCAGCAGATCCCGGACAGGACTGAATCAGCCCCAGCATTTT
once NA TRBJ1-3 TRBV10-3 CAISESVEAGNTIYF TGTGCCATCAGTGAGTCGGTGGAGGCTGGAAACACCATATATTTT
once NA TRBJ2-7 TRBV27 CASRLGGASYEQYF TGTGCCAGCAGGTTAGGGGGGGCCTCCTACGAGCAGTACTTC
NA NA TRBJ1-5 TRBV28 CASSLWRDQPQHF TGTGCCAGCAGTTTATGGAGAGATCAGCCCCAGCATTTT
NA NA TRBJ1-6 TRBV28 CASIALTESSYNSPLHF TGTGCCAGCATCGCTTTGACGGAGAGCTCCTATAATTCACCCCTCCACTTT
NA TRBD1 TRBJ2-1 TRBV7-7 CASSSGQGARNEQFF TGTGCTAGCAGCTCGGGACAGGGGGCTCGGAATGAGCAGTTCTTC
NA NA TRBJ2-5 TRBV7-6 CASSYGLPVSETQYF TGTGCCAGCAGCTACGGACTCCCCGTCTCGGAGACCCAGTACTTC
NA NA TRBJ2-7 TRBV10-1 CASSRGSYEQYF TGCGCCAGCAGCAGAGGGTCCTACGAGCAGTACTTC
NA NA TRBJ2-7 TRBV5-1 CASSTGTASYEQYF TGCGCCAGCTCTACCGGGACGGCATCCTACGAGCAGTACTTC
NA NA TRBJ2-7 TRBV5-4 CASSLGGQYEQYF TGTGCCAGCAGCCTAGGAGGGCAATACGAGCAGTACTTC
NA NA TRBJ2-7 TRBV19 CASSIDLSGDDEQYF TGTGCCAGTAGTATAGATCTATCGGGGGACGACGAGCAGTACTTC
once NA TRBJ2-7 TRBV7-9 CASSLEAGRAYEQYF TGTGCCAGCAGCTTAGAAGCAGGGCGCGCCTACGAGCAGTACTTC
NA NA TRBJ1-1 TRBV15 CATSRAPEGNTEAFF TGTGCCACCAGCAGAGCGCCGGAGGGGAACACTGAAGCTTTCTTT
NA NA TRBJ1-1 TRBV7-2 CASSLEITGIGNTEAFF TGTGCCAGCAGCCTAGAAATTACAGGGATAGGAAACACTGAAGCTTTCTTT
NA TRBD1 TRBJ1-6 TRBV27 CASRKQGAGSYNSPLHF TGTGCCAGCAGAAAACAGGGGGCGGGAAGCTATAATTCACCCCTCCACTTT
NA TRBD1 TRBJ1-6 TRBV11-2 CASSLDPGGEEGSPLHF TGTGCCAGCAGCTTAGATCCAGGGGGCGAGGAAGGTTCACCCCTCCACTTT
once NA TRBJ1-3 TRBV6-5 CASSSDWSSGNTIYF TGTGCCAGCAGCTCGGACTGGAGCTCTGGAAACACCATATATTTT
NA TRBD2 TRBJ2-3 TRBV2 CASQLAGGTDTQYF TGTGCCAGCCAGTTAGCGGGGGGCACAGATACGCAGTATTTT
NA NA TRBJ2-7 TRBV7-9 CASSEGPGREQYF TGTGCCAGCAGCGAGGGCCCAGGGAGAGAGCAGTACTTC
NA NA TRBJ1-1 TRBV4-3 CASSQGNTNTEAFF TGCGCCAGCAGCCAAGGTAACACTAACACTGAAGCTTTCTTT
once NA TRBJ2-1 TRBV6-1 CASSEGPTDNEQFF TGTGCCAGCAGTGAGGGTCCAACAGACAATGAGCAGTTCTTC